The T cell receptor beta chain under discussion was sequenced for a study of blood T cells in healthy people across ages. The study's findings and limits: Estimates drawn from one million T cells were deemed to understate diversity. Per-million-T-cell TCR beta diversity fell roughly linearly with age.

Sample-barcoded 5' priming and a J-beta primer mix drove a second PCR of roughly 6 to 12 cycles. Each cDNA molecule carried a tag from a template-switch adaptor that contained 12 random nucleotides. Via MiXCR, TCRdb re-called the 5' RACE reads, giving one row per CDR3 protein. Of about 640,000 distinct CDR3 sequences listed, around three fifths were seen once; the top ten hold roughly 34%. This clonotype was observed a few times. No antigen is known for it. Each sample provided at least 6 micrograms of extracted total RNA. The TCR originated in a man in his fifties or sixties in good health. The specimen sequenced was blood.

The CDR3 DNA reads as TGTGCCAGCAACAAGGGGGACAGGGGGTACCAAGAGACCCAGTACTTC. Translating gives CASNKGDRGYQETQYF. The J gene is TRBJ2-5, the V gene TRBV9, with TRBD1 identical over 11 bases. There are 16 residues in the CDR3. With 6 bases clipped from V and 0 bases from J, the junction kept 7 bases outside the gene matches. CDR1 is SGDLS, CDR2 YYNGEE, per germline.